This T cell receptor (beta chain) was captured in a study of shared clonotypes between healthy human individuals. Using immunoSEQ multiplex PCR, the repertoire was profiled, and TCRdb retains in-frame clones only, with some absent. The sample carries some 87,000 clones, 60% to 70% recorded once. V shed 1 base and J shed 6 bases, with 11 bases lying between them. The CDR3 totals 14 residues. The germline V gene has CDR1 MDHEN and CDR2 SYDVKM. Sequencing used memory CD8+ T cells sorted from blood. The sample's subset: CD45RO+ cells pooled with CCR7-negative TemRA cells. The receptor comes from a man between 25 and 39 years old in good health. The chain joins TRBV28 to TRBJ2-3; D is unclear. The CDR3 DNA reads TGTGCCAGCAGTTTATTATCCCTATGGGATACGCAGTATTTT. Translation gives CASSLLSLWDTQYF.